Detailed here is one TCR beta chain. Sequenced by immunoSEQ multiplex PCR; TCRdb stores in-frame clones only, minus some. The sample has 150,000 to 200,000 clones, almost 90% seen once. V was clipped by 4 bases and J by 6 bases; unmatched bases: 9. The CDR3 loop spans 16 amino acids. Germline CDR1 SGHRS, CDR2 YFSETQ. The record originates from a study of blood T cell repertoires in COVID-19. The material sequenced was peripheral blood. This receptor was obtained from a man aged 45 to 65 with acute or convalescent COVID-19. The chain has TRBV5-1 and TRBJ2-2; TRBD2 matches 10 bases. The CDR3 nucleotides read TGCGCCAGCAGCGGAACTCTAGCGGGAGACGCCGGGGAGCTGTTTTTT. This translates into CASSGTLAGDAGELFF.